This paragraph reports one T cell receptor (beta chain). The germline V gene encodes CDR1 MDHEN and CDR2 SYDVKM. Trimming cost V 4 bases and J 6 bases; bases outside gene matches: 5. The CDR3 has 13 residues. Profiled with immunoSEQ multiplex PCR; TCRdb holds only in-frame clones, not every one. The sample carries some 150,000 clones, 75% to 90% recorded once. The data derive from a study of blood T cell repertoires in COVID-19. This receptor was obtained from a woman aged 18-29 years who had recovered from COVID-19. Sequenced input: PBMCs or T cells enriched from blood (not recorded which). The chain joins TRBV28 to TRBJ1-1, with TRBD1 matching 7 bases. The CDR3 region has the DNA TGTGCCAGCAGTTCACAGGGGCTGGCTGAAGCTTTCTTT. This translates into CASSSQGLAEAFF.